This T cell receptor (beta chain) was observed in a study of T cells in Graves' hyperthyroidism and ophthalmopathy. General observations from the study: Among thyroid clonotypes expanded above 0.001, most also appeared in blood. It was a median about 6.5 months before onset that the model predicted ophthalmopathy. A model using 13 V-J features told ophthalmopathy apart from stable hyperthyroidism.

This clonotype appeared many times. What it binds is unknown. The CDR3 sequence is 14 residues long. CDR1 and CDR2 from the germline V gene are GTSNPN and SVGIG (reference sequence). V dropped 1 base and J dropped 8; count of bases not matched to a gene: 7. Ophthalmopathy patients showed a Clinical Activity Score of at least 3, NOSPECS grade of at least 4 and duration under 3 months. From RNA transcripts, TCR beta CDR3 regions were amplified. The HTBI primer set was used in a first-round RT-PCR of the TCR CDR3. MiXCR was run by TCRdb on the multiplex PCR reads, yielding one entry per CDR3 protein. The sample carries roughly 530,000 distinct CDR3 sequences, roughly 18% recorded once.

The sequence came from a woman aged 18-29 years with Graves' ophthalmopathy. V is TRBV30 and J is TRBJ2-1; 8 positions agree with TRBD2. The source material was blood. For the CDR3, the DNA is TGTGCCTGGAGTGGGACGGCTAGCGGGCATGAGCAGTTCTTC. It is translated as CAWSGTASGHEQFF.